This is a list of T cell receptor beta chains from one sample in a study of cytomegalovirus exposure and HLA in healthy donors. TCRdb's table, derived via immunoSEQ multiplex PCR, lists solely in-frame clones and lacks some. Altogether 100,000 to 120,000 clones are present, around 80% being singletons, with the ten largest covering 6% to 8%. What was sequenced was PBMCs. These receptor sequences come from a man aged 25-45 years in good health and CMV-seropositive. The CDR3 runs from the conserved cysteine through the conserved F or W. Each record gives: V gene, D gene, clone size, J gene, CDR3 DNA, CDR3 protein. The D gene is left open where the match is weak. Where a row states a size, it is once, few, many or the class of an expanded clone; other rows omit it.

>TRBV11-2|.|.|TRBJ1-3
TGTGCCAGCAGCTATGGGGAGAGAAGCACCATATATTTT
CASSYGERSTIYF
>TRBV4-3|.|.|TRBJ1-2
TGCGCCAGCAGCCAAGAGGGGCTGGGGGCTATAGCTAACTATGGCTACACCTTC
CASSQEGLGAIANYGYTF
>TRBV19|TRBD2|.|TRBJ2-1
TGTGCCAGTAGCCCCCGGGTAGCGGGGGCCTCACGACGGGCTTACAATGAGCAGTTCTTC
CASSPRVAGASRRAYNEQFF
>TRBV10-3|TRBD1|.|TRBJ2-3
TGTGCCATCCAGGACAGGGGCACAGATACGCAGTATTTT
CAIQDRGTDTQYF
>TRBV7-8|.|few|TRBJ1-1
TGTGCCAGCAGCTTAGGAGTGGTCGAGAACACTGAAGCTTTCTTT
CASSLGVVENTEAFF
>TRBV29-1|.|.|TRBJ2-2
TGCAGCGTTGTAGGGGCCAACACCGGGGAGCTGTTTTTT
CSVVGANTGELFF
>TRBV5-4|TRBD1|.|TRBJ1-6
TGTGCCAGCAGCTTACAGGGGAATAATTCACCCCTCCACTTT
CASSLQGNNSPLHF
>TRBV2|TRBD1|few|TRBJ1-1
TGTGCCAGATCGCAGGGGGCGTTAGGTGAAGCTTTCTTT
CARSQGALGEAFF
>TRBV5-1|.|.|TRBJ1-1
TGCGCCAGCAGCTCGGGGGTGAACACTGAAGCTTTCTTT
CASSSGVNTEAFF
>TRBV7-6|TRBD2|.|TRBJ2-1
TGTGCCAGCAGCGTTACTAGCGGGGGGGTCGATGAGCAGTTCTTC
CASSVTSGGVDEQFF
>TRBV5-4|TRBD1|few|TRBJ1-2
TGTGCCAGCAGCCGCGGACAGGATGGTGGCTACACCTTC
CASSRGQDGGYTF
>TRBV10-3|.|.|TRBJ1-5
TGTGCCATCAGTGAGGAAAGGAGAGGGAGAAGCAATCAGCCCCAGCATTTT
CAISEERRGRSNQPQHF
>TRBV30|.|.|TRBJ1-5
TGTGCCTGGAGCGGTACGGGGGGTGCGGGTCAGCCCCAGCATTTT
CAWSGTGGAGQPQHF
>TRBV5-1|.|few|TRBJ2-2
TGCGCCAGCAGCTTGGAGGACAGATTCACCGGGGAGCTGTTTTTT
CASSLEDRFTGELFF
>TRBV7-8|.|.|TRBJ1-4
TGTGCCAGCAGCTTAGGTCGGGGTAATGAAAAACTGTTTTTT
CASSLGRGNEKLFF
>TRBV7-3|.|.|TRBJ2-5
TGTGCCAGCAGCCGCGCGGGCAGTGAGACCCAGTACTTC
CASSRAGSETQYF
>TRBV7-9|.|.|TRBJ1-1
TGTGCCAGCAGCTCGAGGGAACAGGGTAGGGGTGAAGCTTTCTTT
CASSSREQGRGEAFF
>TRBV27|TRBD1|.|TRBJ1-3
TGTGCCAGCCCGATATCCGGGACAGTCTCTGGAAACACCATATATTTT
CASPISGTVSGNTIYF
>TRBV5-1|TRBD1|.|TRBJ2-7
TGCGCCAGCAGTTGGGGACAGGGCTACGAGCAGTACTTC
CASSWGQGYEQYF
>TRBV6-5|.|few|TRBJ2-2
TGTGCCAGCAGATCTTTGCGCCGGGCCGGGGAGCTGTTTTTT
CASRSLRRAGELFF
>TRBV5-4|TRBD1|.|TRBJ1-3
TGTGCCAGCAGCTCGACAGGGAATGGAAACACCATATATTTT
CASSSTGNGNTIYF
>TRBV5-6|TRBD2|.|TRBJ2-2
TGTGCCAGCAGTCGAGGACTAGCGGGGCCCAACACCGGGGAGCTGTTTTTT
CASSRGLAGPNTGELFF
>TRBV5-1|TRBD1|few|TRBJ1-6
TGCGCCAGCAGCTTGGCCGGGACAGATATCCACTTT
CASSLAGTDIHF
>TRBV6-1|TRBD1|.|TRBJ2-5
TGTGCCAGCAGTGAATTCGGGCTGTTTGACAGGGGAGAGACCCAGTACTTC
CASSEFGLFDRGETQYF
>TRBV10-1|.|.|TRBJ2-1
TGCGCCAGCAGTGTCGGGGGCTCCTACAATGAGCAGTTCTTC
CASSVGGSYNEQFF
>TRBV27|.|.|TRBJ2-7
TGTGCCAGCAGTTTATCGTACCTGAATCGGGGCTACGAGCAGTACTTC
CASSLSYLNRGYEQYF
>TRBV27|TRBD1|once|TRBJ1-5
TGTGCCAGCAGTTCGGAGGGGGCTGGGCAGCCCCAGCATTTT
CASSSEGAGQPQHF
>TRBV7-9|.|.|TRBJ2-1
TGTGCCAGCAGCCCCCGAGAGGCATACAATGAGCAGTTCTTC
CASSPREAYNEQFF
>TRBV2|.|.|TRBJ2-1
TGTGCCAGCAGTGCCCAGGGGCCTGCGGGTGAGCAGTTCTTC
CASSAQGPAGEQFF
>TRBV5-1|TRBD2|.|TRBJ2-5
TGCGCCAGCAGCCCGATGAGCGGGGGGGCGGGAGAGACCCAGTACTTC
CASSPMSGGAGETQYF
>TRBV27|TRBD1|.|TRBJ1-1
TGTGCCAGCAGTTTCCCCCCCGGGACAGGGGGCGTCGGCACTGAAGCTTTCTTT
CASSFPPGTGGVGTEAFF
>TRBV19|TRBD2|.|TRBJ2-7
TGTGCCAGTAGTGTAAGCGGGGGCTACGAGCAGTACTTC
CASSVSGGYEQYF
>TRBV7-9|TRBD1|.|TRBJ1-1
TGTGCCAGCAGCCCCCCGGGACAGCTGAACACTGAAGCTTTCTTT
CASSPPGQLNTEAFF
>TRBV6-5|TRBD1|.|TRBJ2-2
TGTGCCAGCAGTTACCAGGGGGCGAGCGGGGAGCTGTTTTTT
CASSYQGASGELFF
>TRBV6-5|.|once|TRBJ1-1
TGTGCCAGCAGTTTCTCGGGACATAACACTGAAGCTTTCTTT
CASSFSGHNTEAFF
>TRBV4-1|TRBD1|.|TRBJ1-6
TGCGCCAGCAGTCATAACCCGGGACAGGATAATTCACCCCTCCACTTT
CASSHNPGQDNSPLHF
>TRBV15|.|.|TRBJ2-5
TGTGCCACCAGCAGAGCTCCCTCAGCCTACCCTAGGGAGACCCAGTACTTC
CATSRAPSAYPRETQYF
>TRBV7-9|TRBD1|.|TRBJ1-4
TGTGCCAGCACCGCCTATTTGGGACAGGGGAATGAAAAACTGTTTTTT
CASTAYLGQGNEKLFF
>TRBV10-1|.|.|TRBJ2-5
TGCGCCAGCAGTGACACCGGGACTGGACAAGAGACCCAGTACTTC
CASSDTGTGQETQYF
>TRBV4-3|.|.|TRBJ2-7
TGCGCCAGCAGCCAGATCGGGGACGAGCAGTACTTC
CASSQIGDEQYF
>TRBV5-1|.|.|TRBJ2-2
TGCGCCAGCAGCTTGTGGGACACGAACACCGGGGAGCTGTTTTTT
CASSLWDTNTGELFF
>TRBV19|TRBD1|.|TRBJ2-2
TGTGCCAGTAGTCTGGGACAGGGGTCCGGGGAGCTGTTTTTT
CASSLGQGSGELFF
>TRBV7-8|.|once|TRBJ2-6
TGTGCCAGCAGCTTAGGACAGCTCAATGGGGCCAACGTCCTGACTTTC
CASSLGQLNGANVLTF
>TRBV5-5|.|.|TRBJ1-1
TGTGCCAGCAGCCCGACGACAGTGAACACTGAAGCTTTCTTT
CASSPTTVNTEAFF
>TRBV5-6|.|.|TRBJ1-1
TGTGCCAGCTTTAGGGGTGGGTTCACTGAAGCTTTCTTT
CASFRGGFTEAFF
>TRBV7-2|.|.|TRBJ1-1
TGTGCCAGCAGCTTAGAGGGGGTCACTGAAGCTTTCTTT
CASSLEGVTEAFF
>TRBV5-1|.|once|TRBJ2-3
TGCGCCAGCAGCTTGAGTAGGGGAGATACGCAGTATTTT
CASSLSRGDTQYF
>TRBV12-5|TRBD2|few|TRBJ2-7
TGTGCTAGTGGTTTGGCGAGCGTCAAACTAGCGGGGTCCTCCGAGCAGTACTTC
CASGLASVKLAGSSEQYF